The subject of this entry is one T cell receptor beta chain. Antigen specificity is unknown. This entry is derived from a study of cytomegalovirus exposure and HLA in healthy donors. Study findings and constraints: Reports described diagnosis of cytomegalovirus status by the classifier as highly specific and sensitive.

Both 60 Vbeta primers and 13 Jbeta primers went into the PCR. Measured with immunoSEQ multiplex PCR; TCRdb has only the in-frame clones, and not every one. The data contain about 140,000 clones, approximately 80% of them singletons. The material sequenced was PBMCs. The clonotype comes from a woman aged 18-35 years in good health and CMV-seropositive.

CDR3: CASSSLGQGGEKLFF. The CDR3 DNA reads as TGCGCCAGCAGCTCGCTAGGACAGGGTGGGGAAAAACTGTTTTTT. This chain uses TRBV5-1 with TRBJ1-4; 8 nucleotides line up with TRBD1. The J segment lost 8 bases and the V segment lost 3 bases, leaving 9 bases of the junction unmatched. The CDR3 has 15 residues. Germline CDR1 is SGHRS and CDR2 is YFSETQ. Supplemented by reference TRBV5-1 and TRBJ1-4, the full variable domain reads KAGVTQTPRYLIKTRGQQVTLSCSPISGHRSVSWYQQTPGQGLQFLFEYFSETQRNKGNFPGRFSGRQFSNSRSEMNVSTLELGDSALYLCASSSLGQGGEKLFFGSGTQLSVL.